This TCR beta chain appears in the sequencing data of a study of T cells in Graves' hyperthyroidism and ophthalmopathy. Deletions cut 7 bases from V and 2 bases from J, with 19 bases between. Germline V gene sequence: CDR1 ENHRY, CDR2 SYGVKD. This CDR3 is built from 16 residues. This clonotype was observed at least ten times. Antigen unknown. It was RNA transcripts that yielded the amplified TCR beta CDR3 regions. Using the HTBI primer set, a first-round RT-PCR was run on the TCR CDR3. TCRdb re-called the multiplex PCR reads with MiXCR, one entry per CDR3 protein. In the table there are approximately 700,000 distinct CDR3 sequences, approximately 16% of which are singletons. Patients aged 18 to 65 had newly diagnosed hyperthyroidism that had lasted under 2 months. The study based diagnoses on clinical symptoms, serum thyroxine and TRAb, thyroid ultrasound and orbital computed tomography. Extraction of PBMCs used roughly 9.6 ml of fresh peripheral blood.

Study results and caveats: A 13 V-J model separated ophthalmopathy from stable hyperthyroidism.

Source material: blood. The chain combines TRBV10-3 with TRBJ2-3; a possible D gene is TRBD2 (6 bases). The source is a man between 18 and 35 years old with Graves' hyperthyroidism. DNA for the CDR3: TGTGCCATCAAGGGCGGGATAGGTCAATTCACAGATACGCAGTATTTT. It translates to CAIKGGIGQFTDTQYF.